This TCR beta chain appears in the sequencing data of a study of T cell changes during pregnancy in multiple sclerosis. The CDR3 is made up of 15 amino acids. Germline V CDR1 and CDR2: LNHDA, SQIVND (reference sequence). Trimming took off 8 bases at V and 0 bases at J, with 16 bases between the two ends. Assay: immunoSEQ multiplex PCR; the TCRdb copy retains only in-frame clones and omits some. This table holds 70,000 to 100,000 clones, just under 95% found once. This sequence originates from a female donor with multiple sclerosis, enrolled in a pregnancy study. The sample was peripheral blood, taken in the first trimester of pregnancy. The chain couples TRBV19 to TRBJ1-2; TRBD1 is a possible D gene (5 bases). Written as DNA, the CDR3 is TGTGCCAGTGCCGCCGGGGGAATTACTAACTATGGCTACACCTTC. This translates into CASAAGGITNYGYTF.